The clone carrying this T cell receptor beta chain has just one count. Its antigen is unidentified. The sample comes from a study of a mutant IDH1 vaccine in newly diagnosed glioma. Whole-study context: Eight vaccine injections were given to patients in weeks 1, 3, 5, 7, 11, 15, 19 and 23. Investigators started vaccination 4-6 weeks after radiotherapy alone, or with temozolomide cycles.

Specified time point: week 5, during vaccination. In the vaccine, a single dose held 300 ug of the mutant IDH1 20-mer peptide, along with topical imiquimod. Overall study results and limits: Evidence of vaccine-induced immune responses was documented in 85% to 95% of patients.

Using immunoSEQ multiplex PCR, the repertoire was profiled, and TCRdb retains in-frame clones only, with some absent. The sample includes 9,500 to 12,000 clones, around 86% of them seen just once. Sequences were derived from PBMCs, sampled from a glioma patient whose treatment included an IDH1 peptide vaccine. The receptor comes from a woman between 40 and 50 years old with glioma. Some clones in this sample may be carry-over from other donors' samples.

The DNA of the CDR3 is TGTGCTAGTGGTTTGGTAATAGCAGGGAACACTGAAGCTTTCTTT. Its protein product is CASGLVIAGNTEAFF. J is TRBJ1-1 and V is TRBV12-5, with D uncertain. This CDR3 has 15 residues. The V gene lost 0 bases and the J gene lost 1 base, with 9 bases spanning the gap. Germline V gene sequence: CDR1 LGHNT, CDR2 FRNRAP.